This entry lists 22 T cell receptor beta chains sequenced from one sample in a study of cytomegalovirus exposure and HLA in healthy donors. PCR involved 60 Vbeta and 13 Jbeta primers. Profiled with immunoSEQ multiplex PCR; TCRdb holds only in-frame clones, not every one. The table shows about 140,000 clones, with 60% to 80% occurring only once. Input material: PBMCs. All receptors derive from a man younger than 35 in good health and CMV-seronegative.

The chain has TRBV7-2 and TRBJ1-4; 9 nucleotides line up with TRBD1. V shed 5 bases and J 4 bases; nucleotides not matched to a gene: 17. CDR1 is SGHTA, CDR2 FQGNSA, per germline. This CDR3 has 19 residues. The CDR3 sequence: CASSTMGGQGRWDNEKLFF. The CDR3 nucleotides are TGTGCCAGCAGCACGATGGGCGGACAGGGGAGGTGGGATAATGAAAAACTGTTTTTT.

V is TRBV13 and J is TRBJ1-1, with a tentative D call TRBD1 (5 bases). The germline CDR1 and CDR2 sequences are PRHDT and FYEKMQ (reference sequence). CDR3 length equals 15 residues. Deletions cut 3 bases from V and 5 bases from J, with 16 bases between. CDR3 protein: CASSFWRGEWTEAFF. CDR3 coding DNA: TGTGCCAGCAGCTTTTGGAGGGGTGAGTGGACTGAAGCTTTCTTT.

V gene TRBV14 combines with J gene TRBJ2-1, with 12 bases matching TRBD2. Germline V gives CDR1 SGHDN, CDR2 FVKESK. This CDR3 comprises 14 residues. Trimming at V came to 1 base and at J to 15 bases, leaving 7 bases not matched to a gene. Here the CDR3 DNA reads TGTGCCAGCAGCCAAGGCTCTAGCGGGGGGGCCCCGTTCTTC. This codes for CASSQGSSGGAPFF. The whole variable domain, filled in from reference TRBV14 and TRBJ2-1, reads EAGVTQFPSHSVIEKGQTVTLRCDPISGHDNLYWYRRVMGKEIKFLLHFVKESKQDESGMPNNRFLAERTGGTYSTLKVQPAELEDSGVYFCASSQGSSGGAPFFGPGTRLTVL.

This chain connects TRBV7-9 to TRBJ1-2, with D perhaps TRBD1 (5 bases). This CDR3 is 13 amino acids long. Per germline, CDR1 SEHNR and CDR2 FQNEAQ (reference sequence). V was cut by 4 bases and J by 2 bases, with 8 bases left in between. The CDR3 protein is CASSSWGNYGYTF. In DNA form, the CDR3 reads TGTGCCAGCAGCTCCTGGGGCAACTATGGCTACACCTTC.

The CDR3 here is CASSIHHGYTF. CDR3 nucleotide sequence: TGTGCCAGCAGCATACACCATGGCTACACCTTC. This chain connects TRBV9 to TRBJ1-2; D remains ambiguous. The CDR3 sequence is 11 residues long. V lost 4 bases to trimming and J lost 6 bases, with 7 bases between them. Germline V gene sequence: CDR1 SGDLS, CDR2 YYNGEE.

The V call is TRBV9, the J call TRBJ2-3; 10 bases agree with TRBD2. In germline, CDR1 is SGDLS, CDR2 YYNGEE. Germline trimming cut 0 bases from V and 3 bases from J; bases unmatched to any gene: 7. CDR3 length: 17 amino acids. The CDR3 protein is CASSVVGSGGFTDTQYF. In DNA, the CDR3 is TGTGCCAGCAGCGTAGTGGGTAGCGGGGGGTTTACAGATACGCAGTATTTT.

This clone was seen a handful of times. V is TRBV19 and J is TRBJ2-5, with no clear D. The closer fit of TRBJ2-7 to the DNA end suggests the J call may be wrong. The CDR3 extends over 11 amino acids. The V gene's germline CDR1 is LNHDA and CDR2 SQIVND (reference sequence). In DNA, the CDR3 is TGTGCCAGTAGTTGGGGCTACGAGCAGTACTTC. Translated, it gives CASSWGYEQYF.

The rearrangement uses TRBV9 and TRBJ2-1, with 7 positions matching TRBD1. Per germline, CDR1 SGDLS and CDR2 YYNGEE. The CDR3 covers 17 residues. Trimming cost V 3 bases and J 1 base; bases outside gene matches: 10. The CDR3 protein is CASSGVGGLRSYNEQFF. The DNA for the CDR3 is TGTGCCAGCAGCGGGGTAGGGGGCCTTAGGTCCTACAATGAGCAGTTCTTC.

The chain recombines TRBV9 with TRBJ2-6, with TRBD1 as a possible D gene (6 bases). V gave up 3 bases and J gave up 0 bases, with 16 bases separating them. CDR1 and CDR2 from the germline V gene are SGDLS and YYNGEE. This CDR3 spans 18 amino acids. The CDR3 nucleotides read TGTGCCAGCAGCGACAACAGGGTTTCCCGCTCTGGGGCCAACGTCCTGACTTTC. Amino acids: CASSDNRVSRSGANVLTF.

This chain joins TRBV27 and TRBJ2-5, with D possibly being TRBD2 (5 bases). Trimming shortened V by 6 bases and J by 9 bases, and 14 bases separated the two germline ends. Germline-derived CDR1 and CDR2 are MNHEY and SMNVEV (reference sequence). The CDR3 extends over 12 amino acids. The CDR3 spells CASSPNGVAQYF. CDR3 DNA sequence: TGTGCCAGCAGCCCTAACGGGGTGGCCCAGTACTTC.

The chain recombines TRBV29-1 with TRBJ1-2; D possibly corresponds to TRBD1 (6 bases). The CDR3 extends over 13 amino acids. The germline gives CDR1 SQVTM, CDR2 ANQGSEA. The germline V and J ends were trimmed by 7 bases and 4 bases, with 16 bases remaining between them. In DNA form, the CDR3 reads TGCAGCGCCAATCCAGGGGAGGGCTATGGCTACACCTTC. It is translated as CSANPGEGYGYTF.

The chain couples TRBV18 to TRBJ1-5, with no clear D. V lost 2 bases to trimming and J lost 0 bases, with 8 bases between them. The length of the CDR3 is 15 residues. In germline, CDR1 is KGHSH, CDR2 LQKENI. CDR3 sequence (DNA): TGTGCCAGCTCACCATTGGCGGATAGCAATCAGCCCCAGCATTTT. Translation: CASSPLADSNQPQHF.

The V call is TRBV7-6, the J call TRBJ2-7; D perhaps matches TRBD1 (6 bases). V was pared by 0 bases and J by 1 base, with 16 bases between. Per the germline V gene, CDR1 is SGHVS and CDR2 is FNYEAQ. The CDR3 sequence is 17 residues long. In DNA form, the CDR3 reads TGTGCCAGCAGCTTAGCGCTGGGCAGGGGCACATCCTACGAGCAGTACTTC. It yields the protein CASSLALGRGTSYEQYF.

Of note for this clone: Other nucleotide sequences from this sample produce the same CDR3. V usage is TRBV6-1 and J usage is TRBJ1-2, with TRBD1 identical over 8 bases. The J segment lost 1 base and the V segment lost 6 bases, leaving 4 bases of the junction unmatched. The germline V gene encodes CDR1 MNHNS and CDR2 SASEGT. This CDR3 spans 14 amino acids. The CDR3 reads CASSPGQGNYGYTF. The CDR3 coding sequence is TGTGCCAGCAGCCCCGGACAGGGTAACTATGGCTACACCTTC.

The chain employs TRBV15 and TRBJ2-3; D might be TRBD1 (7 bases). Germline V gene data show CDR1 as LNHNV and CDR2 as YYDKDF (reference sequence). This CDR3 is built from 12 residues. The V end was cut by 10 bases, the J end by 5 bases, with 13 bases between. The CDR3 bases are TGTGCCAGCGGGACAGCCCTAGATACGCAGTATTTT. Encoded protein: CASGTALDTQYF.

In its sample, this clone was seen a few times. CDR3 region: CATGGEYTEAFF. The CDR3 coding sequence is TGTGCCACCGGAGGGGAGTACACTGAAGCTTTCTTT. The rearrangement uses TRBV5-4 and TRBJ1-1, with a weak D call TRBD1 (5 bases). The CDR3 consists of 12 residues. CDR1 and CDR2 from the germline V gene are SGHNT and YYREEE (reference sequence). Trimming removed 9 bases from V and 3 bases from J, with 12 bases in between.

In its sample, this clone was seen a few times. Other DNA variants within this sample encode the same CDR3. The chain recombines TRBV5-1 with TRBJ1-1; D is perhaps TRBD1 (5 bases). Trimming left V 2 bases short and J 8 bases short, with 10 bases between. Germline V CDR1 and CDR2: SGHRS, YFSETQ. The CDR3 contains 12 residues. CDR3 sequence: CASSLGPGEAFF. The CDR3 nucleotides read TGCGCCAGCAGCTTAGGTCCAGGGGAAGCTTTCTTT.

The chain recombines TRBV30 with TRBJ2-1, with D possibly TRBD1 on 5 matching bases. Trimming took 5 bases from V and 5 from J, leaving 13 bases between them. The V gene's germline CDR1 is GTSNPN and CDR2 SVGIG (reference sequence). The CDR3 covers 13 residues. The CDR3 DNA sequence: TGTGCCTGGCAACAGGCTTACAACAATGAGCAGTTCTTC. As protein: CAWQQAYNNEQFF.

J is TRBJ1-2 and V is TRBV5-1; D possibly corresponds to TRBD1 (6 bases). V lost 0 bases, J lost 4 bases, and 22 bases lay in between. From germline, CDR1 is SGHRS and CDR2 YFSETQ. This CDR3 is built from 18 residues. The CDR3 region has the DNA TGCGCCAGCAGCTTGGGGACCTCCGGGACAACCTTTTCCTATGGCTACACCTTC. Its protein product is CASSLGTSGTTFSYGYTF.

This rearrangement joins TRBV5-4 to TRBJ1-6, with D perhaps TRBD1 (5 bases). V was shortened by 9 bases and J by 9 bases, with 16 bases between the two germline ends. The CDR3 runs to 13 residues. Germline-derived CDR1 and CDR2 are SGHNT and YYREEE (reference sequence). The CDR3 DNA reads TGTGCCATCTCAGGGAATACCGGTTCACCCCTCCACTTT. The encoded protein is CAISGNTGSPLHF.

This clone was counted a few times. This chain uses TRBV6-5 with TRBJ1-2; possible D gene TRBD1, 5 bases. The CDR3 is 13 amino acids. Trimming removed 7 bases at V and 7 bases at J, with 16 bases between. The germline V gene has CDR1 MNHEY and CDR2 SVGAGI. The CDR3, as DNA: TGTGCCAGCACCCCGGGGGGAGAGGGTGGCTACACCTTC. Encoded protein: CASTPGGEGGYTF.

The chain links TRBV7-9 to TRBJ2-5; 7 nucleotides line up with TRBD1. The CDR3 runs 15 residues. J was trimmed by 1 base and V by 1 base; bases with no gene match: 3. Germline-derived CDR1 and CDR2 are SEHNR and FQNEAQ (reference sequence). CDR3 coding DNA: TGTGCCAGCAGCTTAGAGGGACAGCCCCAAGAGACCCAGTACTTC. Its translation: CASSLEGQPQETQYF.